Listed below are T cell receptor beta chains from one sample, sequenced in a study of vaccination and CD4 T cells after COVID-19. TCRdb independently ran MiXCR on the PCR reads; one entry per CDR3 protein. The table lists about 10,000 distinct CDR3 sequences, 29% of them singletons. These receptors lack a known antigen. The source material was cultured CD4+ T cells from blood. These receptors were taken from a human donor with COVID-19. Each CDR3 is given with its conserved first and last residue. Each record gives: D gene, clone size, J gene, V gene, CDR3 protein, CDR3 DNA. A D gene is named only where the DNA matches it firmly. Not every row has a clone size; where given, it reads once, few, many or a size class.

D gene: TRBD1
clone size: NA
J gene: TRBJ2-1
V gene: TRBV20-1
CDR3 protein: CSAPDRGQGNNEQFF
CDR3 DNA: TGCAGTGCTCCAGACAGGGGACAAGGCAACAATGAGCAGTTCTTC

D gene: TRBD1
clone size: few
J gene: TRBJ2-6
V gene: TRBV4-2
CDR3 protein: CASSQEYRGLSGANVLTF
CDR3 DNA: TGTGCCAGCAGCCAAGAATACAGGGGCCTCTCTGGGGCCAACGTCCTGACTTTC

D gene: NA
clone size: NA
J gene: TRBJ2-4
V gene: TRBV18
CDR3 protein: CASSPQIGENIQYF
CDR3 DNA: TGTGCCAGCTCACCACAGATCGGGGAAAACATTCAGTACTTC

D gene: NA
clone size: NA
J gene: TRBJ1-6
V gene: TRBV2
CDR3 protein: CASSELQAGKPLHF
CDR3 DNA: TGTGCCAGCAGTGAACTCCAGGCGGGGAAGCCCCTCCACTTT

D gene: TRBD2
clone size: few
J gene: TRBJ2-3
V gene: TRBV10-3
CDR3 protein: CASASGGAGDTQYF
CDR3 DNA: TGTGCCAGCGCCAGCGGGGGGGCTGGAGATACGCAGTATTTT

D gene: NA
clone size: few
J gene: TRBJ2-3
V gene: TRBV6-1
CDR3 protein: CASSEQGGSDTQYF
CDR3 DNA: TGTGCCAGCAGTGAACAGGGGGGCTCAGATACGCAGTATTTT

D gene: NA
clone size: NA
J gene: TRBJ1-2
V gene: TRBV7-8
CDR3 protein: CASSSPWGEGYTF
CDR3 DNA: TGTGCCAGCAGCTCCCCATGGGGGGAAGGCTACACCTTC

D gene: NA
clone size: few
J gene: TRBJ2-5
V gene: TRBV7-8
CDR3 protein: CATLGEETQYF
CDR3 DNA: TGTGCCACATTAGGGGAGGAGACCCAGTACTTC

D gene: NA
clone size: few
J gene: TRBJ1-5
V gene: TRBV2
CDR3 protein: CASSVGQTFNQPQHF
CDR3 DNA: TGTGCCAGCAGTGTGGGCCAGACTTTCAATCAGCCCCAGCATTTT

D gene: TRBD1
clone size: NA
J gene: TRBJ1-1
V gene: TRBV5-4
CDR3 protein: CASHRTGGRMNTEAFF
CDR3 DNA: TGTGCCAGCCACCGGACAGGGGGCCGCATGAACACTGAAGCTTTCTTT